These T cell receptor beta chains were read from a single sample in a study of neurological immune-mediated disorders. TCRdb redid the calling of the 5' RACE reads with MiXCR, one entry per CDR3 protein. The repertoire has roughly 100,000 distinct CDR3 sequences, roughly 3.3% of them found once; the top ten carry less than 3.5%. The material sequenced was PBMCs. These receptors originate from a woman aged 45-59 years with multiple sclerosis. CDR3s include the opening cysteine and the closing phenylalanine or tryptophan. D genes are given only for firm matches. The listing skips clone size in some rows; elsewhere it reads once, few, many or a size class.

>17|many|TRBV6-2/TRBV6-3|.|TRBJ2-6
TGTGCCAGCACCCCCCCCAGGCGGAGCTCTGGGGCCAACGTCCTGACTTTC
CASTPPRRSSGANVLTF
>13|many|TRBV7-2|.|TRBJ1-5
TGTGCCAGCAGCCCTCAGAGCAATCAGCCCCAGCATTTT
CASSPQSNQPQHF
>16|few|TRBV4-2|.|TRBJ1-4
TGTGCCAGCAGCCGCACCCTACAGGGTTACTCTGAAAAACTGTTTTTT
CASSRTLQGYSEKLFF
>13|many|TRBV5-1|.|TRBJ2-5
TGCGCCAGCAACGGTGGGACCACAGAGACCCAGTACTTC
CASNGGTTETQYF
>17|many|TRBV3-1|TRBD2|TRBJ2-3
TGTGCCAGCAGCCAAATGGGACTAGCGGGGCGGACAGATACGCAGTATTTT
CASSQMGLAGRTDTQYF
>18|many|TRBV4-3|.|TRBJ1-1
TGCGCCAGCAGCCAAGATGTATCGGGGTTCCCCTCGAACACTGAAGCTTTCTTT
CASSQDVSGFPSNTEAFF
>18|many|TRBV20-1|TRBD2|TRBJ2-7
TGCAGTGCTAGAGATCTCACTAGCGGGGGGTCCTTACGCTACGAGCAGTACTTC
CSARDLTSGGSLRYEQYF
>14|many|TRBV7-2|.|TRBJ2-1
TGTGCCAGCAGCTTACTTTTCTCCTACAATGAGCAGTTCTTC
CASSLLFSYNEQFF
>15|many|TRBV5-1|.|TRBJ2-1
TGCGCCAGCAGCTTTGGGGGCGCCGGGGAAGGTGAGCAGTTCTTC
CASSFGGAGEGEQFF
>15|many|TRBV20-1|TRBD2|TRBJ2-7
TGCAGTGCTAGGCCCACTAGCGGGGTTTCCTACGAGCAGTACTTC
CSARPTSGVSYEQYF
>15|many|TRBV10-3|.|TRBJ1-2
TGTGCCATCAGTGAAGCGCCGGATGGGAGCTATGGCTACACCTTC
CAISEAPDGSYGYTF
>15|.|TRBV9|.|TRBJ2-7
TGTGCCAGCAGAGTAGGGGCACAGATAACCTACGAGCAGTACTTC
CASRVGAQITYEQYF
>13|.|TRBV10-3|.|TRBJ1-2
TGTGCCATCACGATCTCTTCTGGCTATGGCTACACCTTC
CAITISSGYGYTF
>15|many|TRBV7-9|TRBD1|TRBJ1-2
TGTGCCAGCAGTCCCGGGACAGGGGAAAACTATGGCTACACCTTC
CASSPGTGENYGYTF
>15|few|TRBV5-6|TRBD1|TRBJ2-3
TGTGCCAGCAGCTTCCGGGACAGGAGCACAGATACGCAGTATTTT
CASSFRDRSTDTQYF
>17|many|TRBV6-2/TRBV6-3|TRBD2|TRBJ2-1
TGTGCCAGCAGACCCACCGGGACTAGCGGGGGGGCCAATGAGCAGTTCTTC
CASRPTGTSGGANEQFF